The 28 T cell receptor beta chains below were found in one sample sequenced in a study of blood T cell repertoires in COVID-19 (dated by TCRdb to the early 2020s). Receptor amplification or capture employed the immunoSEQ multiplex PCR assay. The source is immuneACCESS, and TCRdb retained only in-frame sequences with V and J called. Part of the clones is not carried over; for the studies checked, unresolved V genes explain less than half of this, and the remainder is unexplained. The sample profile shows 350,000 to 400,000 clones; roughly 90% of them were found once. The top ten hold around 3% of the sample. Sequencing was done on a sample of peripheral blood. All receptors derive from a woman in her twenties or thirties with COVID-19, enrolled during active disease.

Here the CDR3 reads CASSELGQGNTGELFF. The CDR3 bases are TGTGCCAGCAGTGAACTCGGACAGGGCAACACCGGGGAGCTGTTTTTT. J is TRBJ2-2 and V is TRBV25-1; 8 nucleotides match TRBD1. CDR1 and CDR2 (germline): MGHDK, SYGVNS. This CDR3 comprises 16 residues. Trimming at V came to 2 bases and at J to 2 bases, leaving 4 bases not matched to a gene.

V and J are TRBV5-6 and TRBJ2-7, with a tentative D call TRBD1 (6 bases). This CDR3 comprises 13 residues. The V end was cut by 1 base, the J end by 6 bases, with 11 bases between. CDR1 and CDR2 (germline): SGHDT, YYEEEE. The CDR3 region is CASSLQQGREQYV. The CDR3 bases are TGTGCCAGCAGCTTGCAACAGGGCCGCGAGCAGTACGTC.

Points on this clone: The same CDR3 arises from other DNA sequences in this sample as well. The rearrangement links TRBV3-1 (or the pseudogene TRBV3-2) to TRBJ2-6, with D perhaps TRBD1 (6 bases). The CDR3 contains 15 residues. The ends were cut back, 3 bases at V and 0 bases at J, with 6 bases in the middle. Germline V CDR1 and CDR2: LGHDT, YNNKEL (reference sequence). The CDR3 DNA reads TGTGCCAGCAGCCAGGACAGCTCTGGGGCCAACGTCCTGACTTTC. It is translated as CASSQDSSGANVLTF.

The chain couples TRBV3-1 (or the pseudogene TRBV3-2) to TRBJ1-1; no reliable D call. Germline-derived CDR1 and CDR2 are LGHDT and YNNKEL (reference sequence). Trimming left V 2 bases short and J 7 bases short, with 11 bases between. This CDR3 is built from 13 residues. CDR3 amino acids: CASSQYGQIEAFF. The DNA of the CDR3 is TGTGCCAGCAGCCAATATGGTCAGATTGAAGCTTTCTTT.

The genes are TRBV3-1 (or the pseudogene TRBV3-2) and TRBJ2-2; TRBD2 aligns across 7 bases. The germline V gene encodes CDR1 LGHDT and CDR2 YNNKEL (reference sequence). J gave up 2 bases and V 2 bases, and 11 bases lay outside the gene matches. The CDR3 is made up of 18 amino acids. The CDR3 nucleotides read TGTGCCAGCAGCCAATTGTTTCGCGGGAGCGACAACACCGGGGAGCTGTTTTTT. Its translation: CASSQLFRGSDNTGELFF.

The chain uses TRBV7-9 and TRBJ2-7, with 7 bases fitting TRBD2. This CDR3 region has 16 residues. Germline V lookup: CDR1 SEHNR, CDR2 FQNEAQ (reference sequence). V shed 4 bases and J 0 bases; nucleotides not matched to a gene: 9. CDR3 residues: CASSSATGGSSYEQYF. The CDR3 DNA sequence: TGTGCCAGCAGCTCAGCCACGGGGGGAAGCTCCTACGAGCAGTACTTC.

This clone was picked up one time. The chain employs TRBV19 and TRBJ2-3; perhaps TRBD2 as D (6 bases). The germline V gene encodes CDR1 LNHDA and CDR2 SQIVND (reference sequence). CDR3 length: 17 amino acids. V was clipped by 5 bases and J by 2 bases, with 20 bases between them. The CDR3 DNA follows: TGTGCCAGTAGTCCCCAAAGGGTGGGAGGATTCACAGATACGCAGTATTTT. Its translation is CASSPQRVGGFTDTQYF. Complete variable domain (other parts from reference TRBV19 and TRBJ2-3): DGGITQSPKYLFRKEGQNVTLSCEQNLNHDAMYWYRQDPGQGLRLIYYSQIVNDFQKGDIAEGYSVSREKKESFPLTVTSAQKNPTAFYLCASSPQRVGGFTDTQYFGPGTRLTVL.

The CDR3: CASSLGQGTPQETQYF. The CDR3 coding sequence is TGTGCCAGCAGTTTGGGACAGGGGACACCACAAGAGACCCAGTACTTC. This chain uses TRBV28 with TRBJ2-5, with 10 bases aligning to TRBD1. There are 16 residues in the CDR3. V shed 3 bases and J 2 bases; nucleotides not matched to a gene: 6. Per the germline V gene, CDR1 is MDHEN and CDR2 is SYDVKM.

The rearrangement uses TRBV4-3 and TRBJ2-2, with D possibly matching TRBD1 (5 bases). Germline assignment: CDR1 LGHNA and CDR2 YSLEER. Trimming stripped 0 bases from V and 3 bases from J, with 29 bases between. The CDR3 totals 22 residues. Here the CDR3 DNA reads TGCGCCAGCAGCCAAGACCAGGGCGACGAACGAAAGGGAAACTGGGACACCGGGGAGCTGTTTTTT. It translates to CASSQDQGDERKGNWDTGELFF.

The genes are TRBV2 and TRBJ1-6, with a possible D match to TRBD1 (6 bases). CDR1 and CDR2 from the germline V gene are SNHLY and FYNNEI. Trimming removed 6 bases from V and 5 bases from J, with 11 bases in between. CDR3 size: 14 residues. CDR3 in DNA: TGTGCCAGCAGGTCGGACAGCAATAATTCACCCCTCCACTTT. This sequence encodes CASRSDSNNSPLHF.

The V call is TRBV11-2, the J call TRBJ1-2; D unresolved. CDR3 size: 11 residues. V lost 4 bases to trimming and J lost 7 bases, with 7 bases between them. Germline CDR1 and CDR2: SGHAT and FQNNGV. CDR3 nucleotide sequence: TGTGCCAGCAGCTCGAGTACTGGCTACACCTTC. The encoded protein is CASSSSTGYTF. Drawing the rest from reference TRBV11-2 and TRBJ1-2, the complete variable domain is EAGVAQSPRYKIIEKRQSVAFWCNPISGHATLYWYQQILGQGPKLLIQFQNNGVVDDSQLPKDRFSAERLKGVDSTLKIQPAKLEDSAVYLCASSSSTGYTFGSGTRLTVV.

This rearrangement joins TRBV5-5 to TRBJ1-5; D gene unclear. CDR3 length: 14 residues. Trimming pared 0 bases from V and 0 bases from J, leaving 4 bases between. Germline V lookup: CDR1 SGHKS, CDR2 YYEKEE (reference sequence). CDR3 sequence reads: CASSLAGSNQPQHF. The CDR3 DNA reads TGTGCCAGCAGCTTGGCGGGTAGCAATCAGCCCCAGCATTTT.

The genes are TRBV18 and TRBJ2-1, with 9 nucleotides matching TRBD1. The V segment lost 3 bases and the J segment 2 bases; nucleotides outside the gene matches: 5. The CDR3 runs to 16 residues. Germline CDR1 is KGHSH and CDR2 is LQKENI. In DNA form, the CDR3 reads TGTGCCAGCTCACCGCTTGGACAGGGGCCCTACAATGAGCAGTTCTTC. It is translated as CASSPLGQGPYNEQFF.

The V call is TRBV11-2, the J call TRBJ2-2, with D unresolved. CDR1 is SGHAT and CDR2 is FQNNGV in the germline V gene. Trimming took off 1 base at V and 5 bases at J, with 5 bases between the two ends. The CDR3 covers 13 residues. The CDR3 sequence: CASSLGATGELFF. In nucleotides, the CDR3 is TGTGCCAGCAGCTTAGGGGCGACCGGGGAGCTGTTTTTT.

This chain uses TRBV3-1 (or the pseudogene TRBV3-2) with TRBJ1-1, with D hard to call. Germline V lookup: CDR1 LGHDT, CDR2 YNNKEL (reference sequence). CDR3 size: 13 residues. V lost 0 bases, J lost 3 bases, and 5 bases lay in between. CDR3 sequence: CASSQDPYTEAFF. CDR3 DNA: TGTGCCAGCAGCCAAGACCCCTACACTGAAGCTTTCTTT.

J is TRBJ1-6 and V is TRBV18; 9 bases agree with TRBD1. CDR3 length: 16 residues. CDR1 is KGHSH, CDR2 LQKENI, per germline. V lost 1 base, J lost 7 bases, and 5 bases stayed unmatched. In nucleotides, the CDR3 is TGTGCCAGCTCACCACTGGGACAGGGCAACAATTCACCCCTCCACTTT. Residues: CASSPLGQGNNSPLHF.

In the case of this clone: Other DNA sequences in this sample translate to the same CDR3. The chain uses TRBV10-3 and TRBJ1-6, with 7 bases matching TRBD1. The CDR3 is 13 residues long. With 6 bases clipped from V and 8 bases from J, the junction kept 4 bases outside the gene matches. CDR1 is ENHRY and CDR2 is SYGVKD in the germline V gene. The CDR3 region is CAISPTGDSPLHF. Here the CDR3 DNA reads TGTGCCATCAGCCCAACAGGGGATTCACCCCTCCACTTT.

This sequence joins TRBV11-3 and TRBJ2-3, with a possible D match to TRBD2 (6 bases). Germline loops: CDR1 SGHNT, CDR2 YENEEA. The ends were cut back, 4 bases at V and 0 bases at J, with 14 bases in the middle. The CDR3 loop spans 16 amino acids. Here the CDR3 DNA reads TGTGCCAGCAGCTCCGGGACTTCATCAAGCACAGATACGCAGTATTTT. It yields the protein CASSSGTSSSTDTQYF.

The chain has TRBV7-6 and TRBJ1-1; D unclear. This CDR3 contains 14 residues. V was shortened by 0 bases and J by 1 base, with 6 bases between the two germline ends. Per the germline V gene, CDR1 is SGHVS and CDR2 is FNYEAQ. DNA of the CDR3: TGTGCCAGCAGCTTAGCGCGAGGGAACACTGAAGCTTTCTTT. It translates to CASSLARGNTEAFF. The whole variable domain, filled in from reference TRBV7-6 and TRBJ1-1, reads GAGVSQSPRYKVTKRGQDVALRCDPISGHVSLYWYRQALGQGPEFLTYFNYEAQQDKSGLPNDRFSAERPEGSISTLTIQRTEQRDSAMYRCASSLARGNTEAFFGQGTRLTVV.

This sequence joins TRBV5-6 and TRBJ2-3, with D unclear. V was cut by 2 bases and J by 1 base, with 5 bases left in between. Germline-derived CDR1 and CDR2 are SGHDT and YYEEEE. CDR3 size: 13 residues. CDR3 in DNA: TGTGCCAGCAGCTTTGGGCGCACAGATACGCAGTATTTT. This translates into CASSFGRTDTQYF.

The chain recombines TRBV4-2 with TRBJ2-1; TRBD1 matches at 8 bases. V was clipped by 2 bases and J by 6 bases; unmatched bases: 9. Germline CDR1 and CDR2: LGHNA and YNFKEQ. The CDR3 totals 16 residues. The CDR3 DNA reads TGTGCCAGCAGCCAATCTGGACAGGGCGCCTTCAATGAGCAGTTCTTC. Translation gives CASSQSGQGAFNEQFF.

The rearrangement joins TRBV3-1 (or the pseudogene TRBV3-2) to TRBJ2-7; D gene unclear. CDR3 length equals 15 residues. Germline CDR1 reads LGHDT; CDR2 reads YNNKEL (reference sequence). The V and J ends lost 3 bases and 4 bases respectively, with 16 bases between them. CDR3 sequence (DNA): TGTGCCAGCAGCCATAGCTCAAAGCCCAAATACGAGCAGTACGTC. Protein product: CASSHSSKPKYEQYV.

This chain uses TRBV13 with TRBJ2-3; 9 bases line up with TRBD2. Germline lookup yields CDR1 PRHDT and CDR2 FYEKMQ (reference sequence). V lost 5 bases, J lost 1 base, and 10 bases stayed unmatched. The CDR3 length is 17 residues. The CDR3 is CASSPMSAGGRTDTQYF. The CDR3 nucleotides are TGTGCCAGCAGCCCTATGTCGGCGGGAGGGCGCACAGATACGCAGTATTTT.

The table lists this clone with a count of one. The V and J genes are TRBV7-8 and TRBJ2-7; the D gene is possibly TRBD2 (5 bases). With 2 bases removed from V and 3 bases from J, the gap between germline ends came to 23 bases. The germline V gene encodes CDR1 SGHVS and CDR2 FQNEAQ. This CDR3 has 18 residues. The CDR3 DNA reads TGTGCCAGCAGCTTACCTCGGGAAGTGATAGCAGCGGACTACGAGCAGTACTTC. Residues: CASSLPREVIAADYEQYF.

The chain joins TRBV24-1 to TRBJ1-2, with 8 nucleotides matching TRBD1. CDR1 is KGHDR, CDR2 SFDVKD, per germline. J lost 2 bases, V lost 3 bases, and 4 bases had no gene match. This CDR3 has 15 residues. Here the CDR3 reads CATSDTTGANYGYTF. The CDR3 DNA follows: TGTGCCACCAGTGATACGACAGGGGCAAACTATGGCTACACCTTC.

The rearrangement joins TRBV6-5 to TRBJ1-2; a possible D gene is TRBD1 (5 bases). CDR1 and CDR2 from the germline V gene are MNHEY and SVGAGI. The V and J ends lost 10 bases and 0 bases respectively, with 15 bases between them. CDR3 length: 14 amino acids. The CDR3 is CATSPETANYGYTF. DNA of the CDR3: TGTGCCACATCGCCCGAGACAGCTAACTATGGCTACACCTTC.

This chain connects TRBV5-3 to TRBJ2-7; D unresolved. TRBV5-3 is an ORF, and what it does is uncertain. Trimming removed 4 bases from V and 1 base from J, with 21 bases in between. CDR3 length: 17 residues. The CDR3 loop reads CARSHHLCSLRSYEQYV. CDR3 nucleotides: TGTGCCAGAAGCCACCACCTCTGTAGTCTAAGATCCTACGAGCAGTACGTC.

The chain combines TRBV19 with TRBJ2-1; a possible D gene is TRBD2 (5 bases). The germline gives CDR1 LNHDA, CDR2 SQIVND (reference sequence). The V gene lost 4 bases and the J gene lost 10 bases, with 26 bases spanning the gap. This CDR3 is 17 amino acids long. Written as DNA, the CDR3 is TGTGCCAGTAGTACGAGGGCTTACGTAACACCTGGGAGAGAGCAGTTCTTC. Translated, it gives CASSTRAYVTPGREQFF. Full variable domain (outside the CDR3, taken from reference TRBV19 and TRBJ2-1): DGGITQSPKYLFRKEGQNVTLSCEQNLNHDAMYWYRQDPGQGLRLIYYSQIVNDFQKGDIAEGYSVSREKKESFPLTVTSAQKNPTAFYLCASSTRAYVTPGREQFFGPGTRLTVL.